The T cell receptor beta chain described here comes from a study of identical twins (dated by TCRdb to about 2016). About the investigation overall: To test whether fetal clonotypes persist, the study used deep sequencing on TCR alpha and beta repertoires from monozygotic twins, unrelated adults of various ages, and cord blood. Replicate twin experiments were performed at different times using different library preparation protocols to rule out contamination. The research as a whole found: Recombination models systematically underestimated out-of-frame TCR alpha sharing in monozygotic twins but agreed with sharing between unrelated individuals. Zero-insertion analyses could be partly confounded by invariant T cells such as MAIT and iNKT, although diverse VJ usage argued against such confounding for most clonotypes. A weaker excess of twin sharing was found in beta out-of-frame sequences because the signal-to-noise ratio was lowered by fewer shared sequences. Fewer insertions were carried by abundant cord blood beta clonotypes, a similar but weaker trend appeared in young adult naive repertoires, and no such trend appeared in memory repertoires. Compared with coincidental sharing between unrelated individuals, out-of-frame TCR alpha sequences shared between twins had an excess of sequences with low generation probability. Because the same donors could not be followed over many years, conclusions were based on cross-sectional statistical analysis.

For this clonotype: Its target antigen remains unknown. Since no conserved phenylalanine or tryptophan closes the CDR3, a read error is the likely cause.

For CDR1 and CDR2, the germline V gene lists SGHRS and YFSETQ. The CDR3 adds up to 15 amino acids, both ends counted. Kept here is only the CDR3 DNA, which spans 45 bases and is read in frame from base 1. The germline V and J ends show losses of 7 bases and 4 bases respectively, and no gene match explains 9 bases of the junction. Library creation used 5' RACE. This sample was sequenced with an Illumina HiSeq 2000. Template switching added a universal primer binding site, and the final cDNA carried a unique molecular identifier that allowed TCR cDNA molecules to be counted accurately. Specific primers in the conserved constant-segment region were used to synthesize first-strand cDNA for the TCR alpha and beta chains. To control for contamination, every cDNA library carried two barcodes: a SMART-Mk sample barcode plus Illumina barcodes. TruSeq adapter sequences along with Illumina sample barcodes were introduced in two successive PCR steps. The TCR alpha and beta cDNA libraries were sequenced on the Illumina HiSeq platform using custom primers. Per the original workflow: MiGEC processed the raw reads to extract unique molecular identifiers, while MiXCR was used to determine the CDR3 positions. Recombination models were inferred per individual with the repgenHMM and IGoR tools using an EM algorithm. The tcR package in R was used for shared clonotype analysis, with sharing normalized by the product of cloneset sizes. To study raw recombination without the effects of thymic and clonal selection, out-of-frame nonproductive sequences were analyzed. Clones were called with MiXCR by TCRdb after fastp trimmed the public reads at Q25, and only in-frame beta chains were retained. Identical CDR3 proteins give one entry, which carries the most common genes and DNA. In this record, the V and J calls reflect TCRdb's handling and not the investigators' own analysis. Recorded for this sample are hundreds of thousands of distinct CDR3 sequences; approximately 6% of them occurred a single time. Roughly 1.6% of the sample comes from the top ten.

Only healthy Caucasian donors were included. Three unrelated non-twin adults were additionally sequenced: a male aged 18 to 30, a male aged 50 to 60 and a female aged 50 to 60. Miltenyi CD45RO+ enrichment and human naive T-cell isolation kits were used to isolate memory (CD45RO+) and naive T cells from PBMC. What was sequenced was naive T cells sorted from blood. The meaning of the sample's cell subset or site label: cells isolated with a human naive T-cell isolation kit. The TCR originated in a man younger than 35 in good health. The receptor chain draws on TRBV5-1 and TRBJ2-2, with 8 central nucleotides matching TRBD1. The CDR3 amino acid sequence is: CASGLQGVGTGELFY. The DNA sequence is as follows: TGCGCCAGCGGATTACAGGGGGTAGGCACCGGGGAGCTGTTTTAT.